What follows describes a single T cell receptor (beta chain). These data belong to a study of T cells after yellow fever vaccination. TCRdb re-called the 5' RACE reads through MiXCR, storing one row per CDR3 protein. The repertoire holds under 550,000 distinct CDR3 sequences, with about a fifth as singletons. The sequence derives from a man between 18 and 29 years old who received the YFV17D yellow fever vaccine. Sequences were derived from PBMCs, sampled roughly 23 days after the first yellow fever vaccination.

The CDR3 loop reads CASSSGGTGSTNEKLFF. CDR3 nucleotides: TGTGCCAGCAGCTCCGGGGGGACGGGATCAACTAATGAAAAACTGTTTTTT. This chain links TRBV7-2 with TRBJ1-4; tentative D call: TRBD1 (5 bases). The germline V gene encodes CDR1 SGHTA and CDR2 FQGNSA. V was pared by 4 bases and J by 0 bases, with 15 bases between. This CDR3 is built from 17 residues.